The rows below give T cell receptor beta chains drawn from one sample of a study of blood T cells in healthy people across ages. TCRdb re-analysed the 5' RACE reads in MiXCR, keeping a single row per CDR3 protein. The sample lists hundreds of thousands of distinct CDR3 sequences, around three fifths occurring once. Sample: blood. The receptor source for this set is a man aged 60 to 69 in good health. CDR3s include the opening cysteine and the closing phenylalanine or tryptophan.

V	J	CDR3
TRBV12-3/TRBV12-4	TRBJ1-2	CASSFVGDSYGYTF
TRBV12-3/TRBV12-4	TRBJ2-5	CASSPLGGAQYF
TRBV9	TRBJ2-5	CASSVGRRLAGEGETQYF
TRBV5-5	TRBJ2-5	CASSQQGGKGTQYF
TRBV9	TRBJ2-6	CASSVCGGGANVLTF
TRBV7-9	TRBJ2-3	CASSLETSDTQYF
TRBV6-5	TRBJ1-2	CASSATGTGGYGYTF
TRBV7-2	TRBJ1-2	CASSLARESGNYGYTF
TRBV18	TRBJ2-7	CASSPRGQGASYEQYF
TRBV27	TRBJ1-4	CASSLIWGLNEKLFF
TRBV6-2/TRBV6-3	TRBJ2-6	CASSYGWWTGQSGANVLTF
TRBV7-9	TRBJ1-2	CASSAGRDGYTF
TRBV29-1	TRBJ1-2	CSVLGDRAMGYTF
TRBV20-1	TRBJ1-1	CSARRHPEAFF
TRBV4-1	-	CASSQDGTSFETQYF
TRBV11-2	TRBJ2-6	CASSRPSGANVLTF
TRBV20-1	TRBJ2-5	CSARDRRYHDQETQYF
TRBV6-5	TRBJ2-7	CASSYGTNSEEQYF
TRBV20-1	TRBJ2-5	CSAREAGGAETQYF
TRBV4-1	TRBJ1-2	CASSPTGDASRGYGYTF
TRBV20-1	TRBJ1-6	CSATRRGYNSPLHF
TRBV20-1	TRBJ1-1	CSARVVGDREAFF
TRBV5-4	TRBJ1-2	CASSLGPTGSYGYTF
TRBV4-1	TRBJ2-2	CASSQGKGVTGELFF
TRBV12-3/TRBV12-4	TRBJ1-1	CASSEDIGAEAFF
TRBV7-9	TRBJ2-1	CASSLRTSGVGTNEQFF
TRBV3-1	TRBJ2-7	CASSQEWAGSGEQYF
TRBV20-1	TRBJ2-7	CSARAPGGTTYEQYF
TRBV6-5	TRBJ1-4	CASRRQGASGKLFF
TRBV28	TRBJ2-7	CARVGAGYEQYF
TRBV12-3/TRBV12-4	TRBJ2-3	CASSLGGTGAPGPDTQYF
TRBV7-2	TRBJ1-1	CASRVRGDTEAFF
TRBV29-1	TRBJ2-1	CSVLQTGSYNEQFF
TRBV5-1	TRBJ2-3	CASSPGLAGIGGTQYF
TRBV10-3	TRBJ1-4	CAIRQASNEKLFF
TRBV27	TRBJ1-1	CASSPVGDRVGTEAFF
TRBV10-3	TRBJ1-1	CAISYNLNTEAFF
TRBV7-2	TRBJ2-2	CASSLAYRDRNTGELFF
TRBV7-2	TRBJ2-4	CASSRAGENIQYF
TRBV29-1	TRBJ1-1	CSAQGQGGTEAFF